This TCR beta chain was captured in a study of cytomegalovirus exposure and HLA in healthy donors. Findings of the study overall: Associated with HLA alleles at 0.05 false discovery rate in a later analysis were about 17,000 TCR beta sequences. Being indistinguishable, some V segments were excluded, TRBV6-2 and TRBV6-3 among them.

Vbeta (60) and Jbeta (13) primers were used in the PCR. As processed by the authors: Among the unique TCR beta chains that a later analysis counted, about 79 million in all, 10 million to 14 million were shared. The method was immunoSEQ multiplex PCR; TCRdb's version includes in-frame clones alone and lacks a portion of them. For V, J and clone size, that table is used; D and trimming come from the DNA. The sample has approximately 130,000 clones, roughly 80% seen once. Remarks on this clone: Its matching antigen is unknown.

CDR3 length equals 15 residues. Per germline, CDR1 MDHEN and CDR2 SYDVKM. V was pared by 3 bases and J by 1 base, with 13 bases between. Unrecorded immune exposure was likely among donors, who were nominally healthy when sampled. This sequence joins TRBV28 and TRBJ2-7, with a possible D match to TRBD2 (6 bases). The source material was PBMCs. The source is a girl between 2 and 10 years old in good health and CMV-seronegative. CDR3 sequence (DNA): TGTGCCAGCAGTTTCGGGGGAGCGGAGTCCTACGAGCAGTACTTC. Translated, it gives CASSFGGAESYEQYF.